This T cell receptor (beta chain) was documented in a study of cytotoxic CD8 clonotypes in ibrutinib-treated CLL. Overall study context: With a range of 6 to 36, the median treatment time before response samples were taken was roughly twelve months.

Findings of the study overall: Higher clonality was seen at ibrutinib response and a return toward baseline at progression. Sampling of sustained-remission and progressing patients occurred at differing times.

As concerns this clone: The antigen is not known.

Sequencing used immunoSEQ multiplex PCR; TCRdb keeps in-frame clones, though not all of them. This sample has about 17,000 clones, with around 80% found just once. V gave up 2 bases and J gave up 5 bases, with 7 bases separating them. The CDR3 spans 12 residues. Germline V lookup: CDR1 MNHNY, CDR2 SVGAGI (reference sequence). Material: PBMCs, obtained before ibrutinib treatment. The chain combines TRBV6-6 with TRBJ2-7, with D uncertain. The TCR sequence derives from a human donor with chronic lymphocytic leukemia. The CDR3 region has the DNA TGTGCCAGCAGTTACAAGAACCACGAGCAGTACTTC. Residues: CASSYKNHEQYF.